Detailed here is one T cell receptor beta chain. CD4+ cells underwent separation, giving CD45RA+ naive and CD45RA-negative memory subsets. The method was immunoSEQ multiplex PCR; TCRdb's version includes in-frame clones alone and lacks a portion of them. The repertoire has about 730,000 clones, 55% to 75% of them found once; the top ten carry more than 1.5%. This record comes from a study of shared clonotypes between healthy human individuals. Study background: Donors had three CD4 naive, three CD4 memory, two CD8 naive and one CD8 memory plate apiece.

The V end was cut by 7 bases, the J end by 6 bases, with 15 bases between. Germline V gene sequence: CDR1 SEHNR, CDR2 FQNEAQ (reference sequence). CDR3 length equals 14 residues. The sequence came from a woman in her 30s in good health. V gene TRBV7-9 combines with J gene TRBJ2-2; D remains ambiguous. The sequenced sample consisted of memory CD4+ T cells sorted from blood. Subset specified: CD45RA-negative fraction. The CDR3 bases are TGTGCCAGCAACCCATATCCCAACCCCGGGGAGCTGTTTTTT. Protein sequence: CASNPYPNPGELFF. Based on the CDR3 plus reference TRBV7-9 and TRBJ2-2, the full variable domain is DTGVSQNPRHKITKRGQNVTFRCDPISEHNRLYWYRQTLGQGPEFLTYFQNEAQLEKSRLLSDRFSAERPKGSFSTLEIQRTEQGDSAMYLCASNPYPNPGELFFGEGSRLTVL.